This T cell receptor (beta chain) originates from a study of prognosis after radiotherapy for stage I lung cancer. Two-round multiplex PCR amplified TCR beta CDR3 from genomic DNA. It was primers specific to each TRBV and TRBJ gene that first-round PCR used. TCRdb re-analysed the multiplex PCR reads in MiXCR, keeping a single row per CDR3 protein. In the table there are about 20,000 distinct CDR3 sequences, 43% of which are singletons. By sample share, this clonotype is medium-sized. Its antigen is still unknown. Findings and caveats of the study: Divergent TRBV and TRBJ gene usage has reportedly been observed between patients with and without metastases. Post-therapy Shannon entropy was lower in patients developing distant metastases following stereotactic body radiation therapy.

Trimming left V 3 bases short and J 7 bases short, with 10 bases between. The CDR3 has 14 residues. The germline V gene has CDR1 SEHNR and CDR2 FQNEAQ (reference sequence). The sequenced sample was PBMCs, obtained before or after stereotactic body radiation therapy (not recorded which). The gene calls are TRBV7-9 and TRBJ1-6; possible D gene TRBD1, 6 bases. This clonotype originated in a donor aged 50 or older with non-small cell lung cancer. CDR3 region: CASSLTGMNSPLHF. The CDR3 region has the DNA TGTGCCAGCAGCTTGACAGGAATGAATTCACCCCTCCACTTT.